The rows below give T cell receptor beta chains drawn from one sample of a study of cytomegalovirus exposure and HLA in healthy donors. Using immunoSEQ multiplex PCR, the repertoire was profiled, and TCRdb retains in-frame clones only, with some absent. Here the sample spans about 89,000 clones, approximately 81% being singletons. Sequencing was done on a sample of PBMCs. All receptors come from a man aged 35-49 years in good health and CMV-seropositive. CDR3s include the opening cysteine and the closing phenylalanine or tryptophan. A D gene is named only where the DNA matches it firmly. Clone size is shown for a subset of rows, as once, few, many or a class of expanded clone.

D gene	clone size	J gene	V gene	CDR3 protein	CDR3 DNA
NA	once	TRBJ2-3	TRBV7-9	CASSLKGGGPDTQYF	TGTGCCAGCAGCCTAAAAGGAGGAGGGCCAGATACGCAGTATTTT
NA	NA	TRBJ1-6	TRBV7-2	CASSTGTSNSPLHF	TGTGCCAGCAGCACCGGGACATCCAATTCACCCCTCCACTTT
TRBD2	NA	TRBJ2-1	TRBV6-1	CASSGLADNNEQFF	TGTGCCAGCAGTGGACTAGCGGATAACAATGAGCAGTTCTTC
TRBD2	NA	TRBJ2-7	TRBV6-5	CASSYGSGGHYEQYF	TGTGCCAGCAGTTACGGGTCGGGAGGGCATTACGAGCAGTACTTC
NA	NA	TRBJ1-2	TRBV18	CASSPSLTDGYTF	TGTGCCAGCTCACCATCGCTAACCGATGGCTACACCTTC
NA	NA	TRBJ2-2	TRBV28	CASSRGTGELFF	TGTGCCAGCAGTAGGGGCACCGGGGAGCTGTTTTTT
NA	NA	TRBJ1-4	TRBV9	CASSVAPHLDGEKLFF	TGTGCCAGCAGCGTAGCCCCCCATCTAGACGGTGAAAAACTGTTTTTT
NA	NA	TRBJ2-3	TRBV7-8	CASSLSIFTDTQYF	TGTGCCAGCAGCTTATCCATTTTCACAGATACGCAGTATTTT
NA	few	TRBJ2-7	TRBV6-6	CASSYSGRYYEQYF	TGTGCCAGCAGTTACTCTGGCAGATACTACGAGCAGTACTTC
NA	NA	TRBJ2-5	TRBV5-1	CASSLTGLEKTQYF	TGCGCCAGCAGCTTGACAGGGCTAGAAAAGACCCAGTACTTC
NA	NA	TRBJ2-1	TRBV7-9	CASSFGDSANEQFF	TGTGCCAGCAGCTTTGGGGACTCCGCTAATGAGCAGTTCTTC
NA	NA	TRBJ1-5	TRBV7-2	CASSSTGIYSNQPQHF	TGTGCCAGCAGCTCCACAGGGATTTATAGCAATCAGCCCCAGCATTTT
NA	NA	TRBJ2-3	TRBV15	CATSRDQGSGTDTQYF	TGTGCCACCAGCAGAGACCAGGGTTCTGGCACAGATACGCAGTATTTT
TRBD2	NA	TRBJ2-1	TRBV28	CASSTSGGTVDEQFF	TGTGCCAGCAGTACTAGCGGGGGTACGGTGGATGAGCAGTTCTTC
NA	NA	TRBJ2-7	TRBV18	CASSSAQEQYF	TGTGCCAGCTCTAGCGCCCAGGAGCAGTACTTC
NA	NA	TRBJ2-1	TRBV5-5	CASSPMTGAEQFF	TGTGCCAGCAGCCCTATGACAGGTGCTGAGCAGTTCTTC
NA	NA	TRBJ1-1	TRBV2	CASVQVGTEAFF	TGTGCCAGCGTTCAGGTCGGCACTGAAGCTTTCTTT
TRBD2	NA	TRBJ2-3	TRBV19	CASSPLAGGPTDTQYF	TGTGCCAGTAGCCCCCTGGCGGGAGGGCCGACAGATACGCAGTATTTT
NA	NA	TRBJ1-5	TRBV9	CASSVGLGNQPQHF	TGTGCCAGCAGCGTAGGATTAGGCAATCAGCCCCAGCATTTT
TRBD1	once	TRBJ1-2	TRBV30	CAWSGDRGGGYTF	TGTGCCTGGAGTGGGGACAGGGGCGGTGGCTACACCTTC
NA	NA	TRBJ2-6	TRBV7-8	CASSLVSGANVLTF	TGTGCCAGCAGCTTAGTTTCGGGGGCCAACGTCCTGACTTTC
TRBD1	once	TRBJ1-5	TRBV6-1	CASNQGALNQPQHF	TGTGCCAGCAACCAGGGGGCCCTCAATCAGCCCCAGCATTTT
NA	NA	TRBJ1-2	TRBV18	CASSSQGTGYTF	TGTGCCAGCTCATCGCAGGGAACCGGCTACACCTTC
TRBD1	NA	TRBJ1-2	TRBV9	CASSVEGQGTPYGYTF	TGTGCCAGCAGCGTAGAGGGACAGGGGACCCCCTATGGCTACACCTTC
TRBD2	few	TRBJ2-1	TRBV11-2	CASSLEAGVLNEQFF	TGTGCCAGCAGCTTAGAAGCGGGAGTTCTAAATGAGCAGTTCTTC
TRBD1	NA	TRBJ1-5	TRBV5-1	CASSQTGGAGQPQHF	TGCGCCAGCAGTCAGACAGGGGGCGCAGGGCAGCCCCAGCATTTT
NA	NA	TRBJ2-5	TRBV6-1	CASAGTVMSETQYF	TGTGCCAGCGCGGGGACAGTTATGTCAGAGACCCAGTACTTC
NA	NA	TRBJ2-2	TRBV9	CASSDRVTNTGELFF	TGTGCCAGCAGCGACAGGGTAACGAACACCGGGGAGCTGTTTTTT
NA	few	TRBJ2-1	TRBV27	CASSTRQRSSYNEQFF	TGTGCCAGCAGTACCAGACAGCGAAGCTCCTACAATGAGCAGTTCTTC
NA	NA	TRBJ1-1	TRBV5-4	CASSLTGGITEAFF	TGTGCCAGCAGCTTGACAGGAGGGATCACTGAAGCTTTCTTT
TRBD2	NA	TRBJ2-1	TRBV11-2	CASSTVAGGYNEQFF	TGTGCCAGCAGCACCGTAGCGGGAGGGTACAATGAGCAGTTCTTC
TRBD1	NA	TRBJ1-5	TRBV7-9	CASSRGQGSNQPQHF	TGTGCCAGCAGCCGCGGACAGGGCAGCAATCAGCCCCAGCATTTT
TRBD1	few	TRBJ1-1	TRBV5-3	CARSPRQGMNTEAFF	TGTGCCAGAAGCCCCCGACAGGGTATGAACACTGAAGCTTTCTTT
TRBD1	NA	TRBJ1-2	TRBV5-1	CASSSRQGPYGYTF	TGCGCCAGCAGCTCCCGACAGGGGCCGTATGGCTACACCTTC
TRBD2	once	TRBJ2-7	TRBV6-1	CASSGGTSGSYEQYF	TGTGCCAGCAGTGGCGGGACTAGCGGGAGTTACGAGCAGTACTTC
NA	NA	TRBJ1-5	TRBV19	CASSLFREGNQPQHF	TGTGCCAGTAGTCTCTTCAGGGAAGGCAATCAGCCCCAGCATTTT
NA	NA	TRBJ1-1	TRBV5-1	CASSPTGWEAFF	TGCGCCAGCAGCCCCACAGGGTGGGAAGCTTTCTTT
NA	few	TRBJ1-1	TRBV19	CASSIGPGLEAFF	TGTGCCAGTAGTATAGGGCCAGGGTTGGAAGCTTTCTTT
NA	NA	TRBJ1-2	TRBV25-1	CASSEYHRDGYTF	TGTGCCAGCAGTGAATATCACAGGGACGGCTACACCTTC
TRBD2	NA	TRBJ2-5	TRBV7-2	CASSSSGSQETQYF	TGTGCCAGCAGCTCTAGCGGGAGTCAGGAGACCCAGTACTTC
TRBD1	NA	TRBJ2-1	TRBV5-1	CASSLSGQGRHNEQFF	TGCGCCAGCAGCTTGAGTGGACAGGGGCGGCACAATGAGCAGTTCTTC
NA	NA	TRBJ2-1	TRBV6-6	CASIYGGASSYNEQFF	TGTGCCAGCATCTACGGAGGGGCGAGCTCCTACAATGAGCAGTTCTTC
TRBD1	NA	TRBJ2-1	TRBV7-7	CASSSGTGSFNEQFF	TGTGCTAGCAGCTCCGGGACAGGGAGTTTTAATGAGCAGTTCTTC
TRBD2	NA	TRBJ2-5	TRBV7-2	CASRLAGVRETQYF	TGTGCCAGCAGACTAGCGGGAGTTAGGGAGACCCAGTACTTC
TRBD2	NA	TRBJ2-7	TRBV6-1	CASSYTSGPYEQYF	TGTGCCAGCAGTTATACTAGCGGCCCCTACGAGCAGTACTTC
NA	few	TRBJ2-7	TRBV11-2	CASSPHEEQYF	TGTGCCAGCAGCCCCCATGAGGAGCAGTACTTC
TRBD1	NA	TRBJ2-7	TRBV6-5	CASSYRDRGLGEQYF	TGTGCCAGCAGTTACCGGGACAGGGGTTTGGGCGAGCAGTACTTC
TRBD2	NA	TRBJ2-7	TRBV19	CASSIRASGGPSSYEQYF	TGTGCCAGTAGTATAAGGGCGAGCGGGGGTCCAAGCTCCTACGAGCAGTACTTC
NA	once	TRBJ2-7	TRBV12-5	CASGLSGGCEQYF	TGTGCTAGTGGTTTGTCAGGGGGGTGCGAGCAGTACTTC